The clone carrying this T cell receptor beta chain was observed many times. As yet, its antigen is unknown. The making of cDNA relied on 5'RACE with 10-nucleotide random UMIs. TCRdb re-called the 5' RACE reads through MiXCR, storing one row per CDR3 protein. The sample lists approximately 85,000 distinct CDR3 sequences, 3.5% to 4.5% occurring once. This CDR3 spans 16 amino acids. V lost 1 base, J lost 0 bases, and 13 bases lay in between. Germline V gene data show CDR1 as DFQATT and CDR2 as SNEGSKA (reference sequence). The data originate from a study of neurological immune-mediated disorders. Study context: Relapsing-remitting disease affected 31, and secondary progressive 3, of around 34 multiple sclerosis patients.

Time point reported: longitudinal time-point 3. 2 million unsorted PBMCs were stored in RNAlater at -80 °C before RNA extraction. Study observations and caveats: The phylogenetic placement of 18 of 34 multiple sclerosis patients' repertoires in one related-CDR3 cluster constitutes a possible signature.

The clonotype was recovered from a woman aged 60-70 years with multiple sclerosis. This sequence joins TRBV20-1 and TRBJ1-5; the D gene is possibly TRBD1 (6 bases). Source material: PBMCs. CDR3 sequence (DNA): TGCAGTGCTAGAGGCGCACAGGGCGGTAGCAATCAGCCCCAGCATTTT. Protein product: CSARGAQGGSNQPQHF.